The source of this T cell receptor beta chain is a study of radiotherapy plus CTLA-4 blockade in lung cancer. Study context: Overall, 15% to 20% of patients showed an objective response, while 25% to 35% attained disease control.

Trimming pared 3 bases from V and 0 bases from J, leaving 2 bases between. The CDR3 is made up of 12 amino acids. In germline, CDR1 is MDHEN, CDR2 SYDVKM. Assay used: immunoSEQ multiplex PCR; TCRdb lists only in-frame clones, some missing. Among about 28,000 clones listed, about four fifths were seen once. The sequence derives from a human donor with non-small cell lung cancer that progressed on radiotherapy plus ipilimumab. The sequencing here drew on peripheral blood, taken from a patient treated with radiotherapy plus ipilimumab. The genes are TRBV28 and TRBJ2-5; the D is unclear. CDR3 bases: TGTGCCAGCAGTTTGTACCAAGAGACCCAGTACTTC. Translated, it gives CASSLYQETQYF.